The present TCR beta chain was sequenced within a study of shared clonotypes between healthy human individuals (dated by TCRdb to about 2020). Background for the entire study: The cohort comprised a couple of women and a few men aged 18 to 49 years. For each donor, CD4 naive and CD4 memory were each given three plates, CD8 naive was given two plates, and CD8 memory was given one plate. Each donor's leukapheresis produced roughly between about 0.85 and 10 billion PBMCs. Libraries were prepared and TCR repertoires were sequenced by different laboratories using diverse techniques, in order to increase sequencing depth and limit assay-specific biases. The study deeply sequenced blood TCR repertoires of 5 or 6 healthy adults to estimate repertoire size and the extent of clonotype sharing between individuals. On the study overall, not on this receptor specifically: Even with the large sequencing depth, rarefaction of the sorted-subset datasets indicated that sequencing was incomplete. Across several donors, approximately 5% of naive CD4, over 3% of naive CD8, 2.3% of memory CD4, and about 0.44% of memory CD8 clonotypes were shared. Because the study included only a small number of donors, the genetic and exposure-history diversity represented was limited. Pairwise subsampling indicated that sequencing depth was expected to affect the degree of clonotype sharing among donors. Estimated clonotype richness was generally larger for naive than for memory subsets. Sampling was limited to blood, and TCR repertoires in tissue likely differ from TCR repertoires in blood. Compared with non-shared clonotypes, the clonotypes found in all four sorted-subset donors had higher generation probabilities.

The germline V gene (reference sequence) yields SEHNR for CDR1 and FQNEAQ for CDR2. The CDR3, cysteine through phenylalanine, is 16 amino acids long. Only the CDR3 region is kept as DNA, spanning 48 bases read in frame from base 1. Trimming costs V 1 base and J 5 bases, and their ends lie 17 bases apart. Healthy HIV-negative adults with no recently reported acute infections or vaccinations were included as donors. Every donor was a Caucasian adult residing in Nashville, Tennessee, USA. CD4+ T cells were enriched through magnetic negative selection, after which naive cells were positively selected on CD45RA and the remaining negative fraction served as the memory subset. After blood collection by leukapheresis, PBMCs were isolated using Ficoll-Histopaque density gradient centrifugation and then cryopreserved in the vapor phase of liquid nitrogen. Analytical flow cytometry was used to check the purity and quantity of every magnetically sorted T cell population. Genomic DNA was isolated from every sorted fraction and measured by UV absorbance on a Nanodrop 2000c.

About this clone itself: The target of this receptor is not known. No base qualities exist here, and no much larger clone lies one base off it.

Using the deep immunoSEQ assay, TCR CDR3 regions were amplified from genomic DNA by multiplex PCR. Genomic DNA extracted from each cell subset was distributed evenly over all wells of several immunoSEQ 96-well plates, and each plate served as one replicate. Each replicate PCR for sorted subsets received around 200 ng genomic DNA, equal to roughly 30,000 T cell genomes. Purified libraries were measured with a Qubit 3.0 fluorometer, size-checked on a Bioanalyzer 2100, and measured again with the KAPA Library Quantification kit. Each immunoSEQ 96-well plate was sequenced on its own single-read 150-cycle Illumina NextSeq 550 flow cell. As for the original processing: Because the immunoSEQ output held only junctional sequences and lacked quality scores, the filtering could not match the filtering applied to full-length reads. Sequences were annotated with PyIR, a Python wrapper for IgBLAST v1.9, and V/J genes and CDR3 were assigned using IMGT germline references. Reads with weak V/J assignments (E-value above 1e-6), missing CDR3, stop codons, out-of-frame junctions, or ambiguous translated residues were removed. A V3J clonotype was defined by an identical inferred V gene, J gene, and CDR3 amino acid sequence. Percentage overlap between repertoires was computed as shared unique clonotypes divided by the size of the smaller repertoire. Richness of each repertoire was evaluated using RTK rarefaction, the Chao1 estimator, and Recon v2.1 estimates of unobserved clonotypes. For all TCRbeta clonotypes obtained by the gDNA method from four donors, generation probabilities were computed with OLGA. This is the immuneACCESS table as TCRdb keeps it, with only in-frame sequences that have V and J called. A part of the clones is gone; compared with another copy, unresolved V genes explain less than half, and the rest is unexplained. That table furnishes V, J and clone size, whereas the DNA furnished D and trimming. The sample contains 730,000 or so clones, about three quarters of them found a single time. Of the sample, roughly 1.8% falls within the top ten clones.

Sequenced material: memory CD4+ T cells sorted from blood. The meaning of the sample's cell subset or site label: CD45RA-negative fraction. The chain is assembled from TRBV7-9 and TRBJ1-1, with no confidently assigned D gene. The sequence was collected from a woman in her thirties in good health. In nucleotide form, the sequence is TGTGCCAGCAGCTTAGTCAGTATCAGCATGCGGACTGAAGCTTTCTTT. Its coded protein is CASSLVSISMRTEAFF.